This T cell receptor (beta chain) was sequenced in a study of T cells after yellow fever vaccination. Across the whole study: Researchers used SMART-Seq v4 Ultra Low Input to prepare fractions that had low cell numbers. Study-level findings and limits: FACS-sorted repertoires could harbor abundant contaminating bulk-population clonotypes.

TCRdb itself ran the 5' RACE reads through MiXCR, one entry per CDR3 protein. The sample holds 300,000 to 400,000 distinct CDR3 sequences, under 15% seen once. CDR1 is SGHTA, CDR2 FQGNSA, per germline. The length of the CDR3 is 17 residues. Unmatched junction bases numbered 7, after V lost 0 bases and J lost 3 bases. This clonotype was observed at least ten times. Its matching antigen is unknown. Sample: CD4+ T cells sorted from PBMCs, taken 15 days after the yellow fever booster vaccination. The chain is built from TRBV7-2 and TRBJ1-4; TRBD1 aligns across 7 bases. This receptor was obtained from a man aged 18 to 30 who received the YFV17D yellow fever vaccine. The CDR3 DNA follows: TGTGCCAGCAGCTTAGCCAGAAGGGGGCTAGCTAATGAAAAACTGTTTTTT. Translation: CASSLARRGLANEKLFF.